The 6 T cell receptor beta chains reported below all come from one sample, sequenced in a study of blood T cell repertoires in COVID-19. Profiled with immunoSEQ multiplex PCR; TCRdb holds only in-frame clones, not every one. The sample has under 55,000 clones, about 85% seen once. Sequenced input: peripheral blood. Receptors were obtained from a woman of 80 years or more with active COVID-19.

The chain has TRBV6-5 and TRBJ2-1, with TRBD2 matching 7 bases. The ends lost 6 bases at V and 10 bases at J; junction bases unmatched: 12. This CDR3 region has 14 residues. The germline V gene has CDR1 MNHEY and CDR2 SVGAGI. The CDR3 loop is CASSPRGGVTEQFF. The DNA for the CDR3 is TGTGCCAGCAGCCCACGGGGAGGGGTCACCGAGCAGTTCTTC.

This chain links TRBV28 with TRBJ2-1; TRBD2 aligns across 8 bases. The length of the CDR3 is 16 residues. Per the germline V gene, CDR1 is MDHEN and CDR2 is SYDVKM. Unmatched junction bases numbered 7, after V lost 2 bases and J lost 4 bases. The CDR3 here is CASSLRGTSHYNEQFF. CDR3 in DNA: TGTGCCAGCAGTTTACGCGGGACTAGTCATTACAATGAGCAGTTCTTC.

This chain uses TRBV7-9 with TRBJ1-2, with 10 bases matching TRBD1. V dropped 0 bases and J dropped 8; count of bases not matched to a gene: 6. Germline V CDR1 and CDR2: SEHNR, FQNEAQ (reference sequence). The CDR3 spans 15 residues. The CDR3 DNA is TGTGCCAGCAGCTTAGCGGGACAGGGGCTGAGAGGCTACACCTTC. Translation gives CASSLAGQGLRGYTF.

This clone was counted between two and nine times. The gene calls are TRBV25-1 and TRBJ1-1; a possible D gene is TRBD1 (6 bases). V was pared by 3 bases and J by 5 bases, with 16 bases between. Looked up from germline, CDR1 is MGHDK and CDR2 is SYGVNS. There are 15 residues in the CDR3. The CDR3 DNA is TGTGCCAGCAGTGACCGCACAGGGTCGTGGACTGAAGCTTTCTTT. Its translation: CASSDRTGSWTEAFF.

The chain carries TRBV7-9 and TRBJ1-5, with 8 bases identical to TRBD1. The junction had 9 bases not matched to a gene; V was cut back by 5 bases and J by 3 bases. The CDR3 extends over 16 amino acids. Germline-derived CDR1 and CDR2 are SEHNR and FQNEAQ (reference sequence). The CDR3: CASSANQGAANQPQHF. CDR3 DNA sequence: TGTGCCAGCAGCGCGAACCAGGGGGCCGCCAATCAGCCCCAGCATTTT.

The chain carries TRBV7-8 and TRBJ2-1; TRBD1 matches 7 bases. The CDR3 length is 15 residues. V dropped 9 bases and J dropped 2; count of bases not matched to a gene: 10. Germline values: CDR1 SGHVS, CDR2 FQNEAQ. This CDR3 is CASRTLGTAYNEQFF. CDR3 DNA sequence: TGTGCCAGTCGAACTCTCGGGACAGCCTACAATGAGCAGTTCTTC. Full variable domain (missing parts from reference TRBV7-8 and TRBJ2-1): GAGVSQSPRYKVAKRGQDVALRCDPISGHVSLFWYQQALGQGPEFLTYFQNEAQLDKSGLPSDRFFAERPEGSVSTLKIQRTQQEDSAVYLCASRTLGTAYNEQFFGPGTRLTVL.